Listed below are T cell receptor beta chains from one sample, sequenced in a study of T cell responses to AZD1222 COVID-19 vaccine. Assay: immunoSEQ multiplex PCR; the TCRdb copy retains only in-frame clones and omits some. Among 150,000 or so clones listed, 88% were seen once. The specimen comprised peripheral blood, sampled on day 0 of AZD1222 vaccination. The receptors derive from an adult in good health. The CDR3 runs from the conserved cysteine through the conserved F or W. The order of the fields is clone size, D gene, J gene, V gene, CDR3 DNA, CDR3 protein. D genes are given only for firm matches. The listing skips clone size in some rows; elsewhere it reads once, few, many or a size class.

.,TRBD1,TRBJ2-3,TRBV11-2,TGTGCCAGCAGCTTGGACAGGATCACAGATACGCAGTATTTT,CASSLDRITDTQYF
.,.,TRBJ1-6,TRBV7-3,TGTGCCAGCAGCTTAGGGGGCGGTTCACCCCTCCACTTT,CASSLGGGSPLHF
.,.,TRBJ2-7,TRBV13,TGTGCCAGCAGCTCCCGGGGAGGATCCTACGAGCAGTACTTC,CASSSRGGSYEQYF
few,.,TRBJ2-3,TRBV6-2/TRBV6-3,TGTGCCAGCAGTTACTCGGCGGGGCGCACAGATACGCAGTATTTT,CASSYSAGRTDTQYF
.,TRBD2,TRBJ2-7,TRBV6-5,TGTGCCAGCTCCCTTATTGGGGGGGGTGGATACGAGCAGTACTTC,CASSLIGGGGYEQYF
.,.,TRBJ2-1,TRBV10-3,TGTGCCATCAGGGGGCTCTCCTCCTACAATGAGCAGTTCTTC,CAIRGLSSYNEQFF
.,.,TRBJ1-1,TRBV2,TGTGCCGGGGGGATGGGATCCGGGAACACTGAAGCTTTCTTT,CAGGMGSGNTEAFF
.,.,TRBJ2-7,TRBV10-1,TGCGCCAGCAGTGAGGTGGTCGTCATAACCCACGAGCAGTACTTC,CASSEVVVITHEQYF
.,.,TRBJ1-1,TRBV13,TGTGCCAGCAGTCGCTTGAACACTGAAGCTTTCTTT,CASSRLNTEAFF
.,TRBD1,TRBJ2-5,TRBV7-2,TGTGCCAGCAGCCTAGGGGGCCAAGCAGAGACCCAGTACTTC,CASSLGGQAETQYF
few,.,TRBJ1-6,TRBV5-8,TGTGCCAGCAGCTTGTGGGTGGGGGCAGGTAATTCACCCCTCCACTTT,CASSLWVGAGNSPLHF
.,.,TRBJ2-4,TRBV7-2,TGTGCCAGCAGCTTAGTAGCAGGAAAAAACATTCAGTACTTC,CASSLVAGKNIQYF
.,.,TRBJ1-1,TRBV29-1,TGCAGCGCCGTACATACGAACACTGAAGCTTTCTTT,CSAVHTNTEAFF
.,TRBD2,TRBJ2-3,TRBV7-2,TGTGCCAGCAGCTTGCGACTAGCGGGGGGAGGGACAGATACGCAGTATTTT,CASSLRLAGGGTDTQYF
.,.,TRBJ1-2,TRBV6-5,TGTGCCAGCAGAGACAGGATCTATGGCTACACCTTC,CASRDRIYGYTF
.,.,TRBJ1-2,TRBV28,TGTGCCAGCAGTTTTCGGTTGGGCTATGGCTACACCTTC,CASSFRLGYGYTF
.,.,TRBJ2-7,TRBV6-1,TGCGCTCGACAGCCACCCTACGAGCAGTACTTC,CARQPPYEQYF
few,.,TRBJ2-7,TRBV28,TGTGCCAGCAGTCGGACTGAGCCGGGTAGAGAGCAGTACTTC,CASSRTEPGREQYF
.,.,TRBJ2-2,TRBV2,TGTGCCAGCATGTCGCGGGGAATCACCGGGGAGCTGTTTTTT,CASMSRGITGELFF
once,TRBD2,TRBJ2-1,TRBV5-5,TGTGCCAGCAGCCGTACGGGACTAGCGGGGGGCCCAAACAATGAGCAGTTCTTC,CASSRTGLAGGPNNEQFF
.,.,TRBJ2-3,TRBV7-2,TGTGCCAGCAGCCCCGGGGGACCCACAAAGACAGATACGCAGTATTTT,CASSPGGPTKTDTQYF
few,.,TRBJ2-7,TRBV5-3,TGTGCCAGAAGCTTGGGTGGGCCCGGGACAAGGGCGTTCGGCGAGCAGTACTTC,CARSLGGPGTRAFGEQYF
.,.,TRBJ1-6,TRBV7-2,TGTGCCAGCAGCTTGGTGGGGACTGATTCACCCCTCCACTTT,CASSLVGTDSPLHF
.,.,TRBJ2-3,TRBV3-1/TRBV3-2,TGTGCCAGCAGCCCGGGGACGGACACAGATACGCAGTATTTT,CASSPGTDTDTQYF
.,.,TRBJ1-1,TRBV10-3,TGTGCCATCAGTGATTTGGCAAGTCGGAACACTGAAGCTTTCTTT,CAISDLASRNTEAFF